Here is one T cell receptor (beta chain) with its context. The data were obtained in a study of blood T cell repertoires in COVID-19. The length of the CDR3 is 15 residues. With 6 bases clipped from V and 6 bases from J, the junction kept 6 bases outside the gene matches. From germline, CDR1 is SNHLY and CDR2 FYNNEI. Original processing notes: Amplification of reference gene primers was used by the study to estimate nucleated cell counts. Data came from immunoSEQ multiplex PCR; TCRdb stores just in-frame clones and leaves some out. V, J and clone size were drawn from that table, and D and trimming were deduced from the DNA. The sample holds around 230,000 clones; 70% to 85% are singletons and the top ten take roughly 10%.

Material: peripheral blood. The origin of this receptor is a woman at least 80 years old with acute or convalescent COVID-19. The rearrangement uses TRBV2 and TRBJ1-5, with TRBD1 identical over 12 bases. The CDR3 DNA reads as TGTGCCAGCAGGGCCGGGACAGGGGGCTCTCAGCCCCAGCATTTT. This gives the protein CASRAGTGGSQPQHF.